These T cell receptor beta chains were read from a single sample in a study of blood T cell repertoires in COVID-19. Assay used: immunoSEQ multiplex PCR; TCRdb lists only in-frame clones, some missing. The table has 75,000 to 100,000 clones, 81% seen once. Sequenced: peripheral blood. The origin of the receptors is a woman of 80 years or more with acute or convalescent COVID-19. The CDR3 runs from the conserved cysteine through the conserved F or W. A D gene is named only where the DNA matches it firmly. The size of a clone is reported for some rows only, either as once, few or many, or as a class for expanded clones.

j_call,clone_size,v_call,d_call,cdr3_nt,cdr3_aa
TRBJ2-1,.,TRBV7-2,TRBD1,TGTGCCAGCAGCTTAGCGCGGTATAGGGGGCTGGGGGATGAGCAGTTCTTC,CASSLARYRGLGDEQFF
TRBJ2-5,.,TRBV7-7,TRBD1,TGTGCCAGCAGCTTGAGACAGGGCGTCGGAGAGACCCAGTACTTC,CASSLRQGVGETQYF
TRBJ2-3,.,TRBV7-2,TRBD2,TGTGCCAGCAGCTTGCTGCGGGGGGGGACAGATACGCAGTATTTT,CASSLLRGGTDTQYF
TRBJ1-3,.,TRBV6-2/TRBV6-3,TRBD1,TGTGCCAGCAGTTACTACCGGGACAGCCTGTTCTTT,CASSYYRDSLFF
TRBJ1-1,once,TRBV7-9,.,TGTGCCAGCAGCTTTCTCGGGTTCGAGGTAGCTTTCTTT,CASSFLGFEVAFF
TRBJ1-2,.,TRBV15,.,TGTGCCACCAGCAGAGAAGGGGGGGGGTCTCCCCTAGGCTACACCTTC,CATSREGGGSPLGYTF
TRBJ1-2,.,TRBV9,TRBD1,TGTGCCAGCGGCAACAGACAGGGGGCACGGGGCTACACCTTC,CASGNRQGARGYTF
TRBJ1-1,.,TRBV2,TRBD1,TGTGCCAGCAGGAGGGACAGGGGCACTGAAGCTTTCTTT,CASRRDRGTEAFF
TRBJ2-7,.,TRBV6-5,.,TGTGCCAGCAGCCGGACCATCAGGGGCTACGAGCAGTACTTC,CASSRTIRGYEQYF
TRBJ1-6,.,TRBV4-1,.,TGCGCCAGCAGCCCCGAGGGGGTACCGCCGTCACCCCTCCACTTT,CASSPEGVPPSPLHF
TRBJ1-4,.,TRBV5-4,.,TGTGCCAGCAGCTTCGGTCAGGATGAAAAACTGTTTTTT,CASSFGQDEKLFF
TRBJ1-3,.,TRBV7-2,.,TGTGCCAGCAGCAGCAGGGCCTCTGGAAACACCATATATTTT,CASSSRASGNTIYF
TRBJ1-1,.,TRBV28,TRBD1,TGTGCCAGCAGCTTACTAATCCGGGACAGGGGTGGGACTGAAGCTTTCTTT,CASSLLIRDRGGTEAFF
TRBJ2-7,.,TRBV6-5,TRBD2,TGTGCCAGCAGTTACTCGGCTAGCGGGGAGCTTGAGCAGTACTTC,CASSYSASGELEQYF
TRBJ1-1,.,TRBV18,.,TGTGCCAGCTCACTCCGGACAGATATCACTGAAGCTTTCTTT,CASSLRTDITEAFF
TRBJ1-1,.,TRBV4-1,.,TGCGCCAGCAGCCGTGACTTAAAGCGGGTGAACACTGAAGCTTTCTTT,CASSRDLKRVNTEAFF
TRBJ2-5,.,TRBV2,TRBD1,TGTGCCAGCAGTGCCAAAGGGACAGGGGGGGAGACCCAGTACTTC,CASSAKGTGGETQYF
TRBJ1-1,.,TRBV28,.,TGTGCCAGCAGTTTAAGTCGGGGTCTGAACACTGAAGCTTTCTTT,CASSLSRGLNTEAFF
TRBJ1-1,.,TRBV28,.,TGTGCCAGCAGAGCTGGACAGCAGACCGAAGCTTTCTTT,CASRAGQQTEAFF
TRBJ2-6,few,TRBV4-1,.,TGCGCCAGCAGCTCCTACCTGCTCACGGGGGCCAACGTCCTGACTTTC,CASSSYLLTGANVLTF
TRBJ2-2,.,TRBV11-1,TRBD1,TGTGCCAGCAGTGACAGGGGGCGAGGCACCGGGGAGCTGTTTTTT,CASSDRGRGTGELFF
TRBJ1-2,.,TRBV11-2,.,TGTGCCAGCAGCTCAGGCCATAACTATGGCTACACCTTC,CASSSGHNYGYTF
TRBJ1-2,.,TRBV28,TRBD1,TGTGCCAGCAGATCTGTAAGTCAGGGGGCGGACTATGGCTACACCTTC,CASRSVSQGADYGYTF
TRBJ2-5,.,TRBV7-2,.,TGTGCCAGCAGCCCTAGGGGCCAAGAGACCCAGTACTTC,CASSPRGQETQYF